This TCR beta chain was documented in a study of control samples from healthy donors and cancer patients. CDR3 length: 15 residues. V dropped 3 bases and J dropped 4 bases, with 15 bases sitting between them. Germline V gives CDR1 LNHDA, CDR2 SQIVND (reference sequence). Sequencing was performed with immunoSEQ multiplex PCR; in TCRdb, only in-frame clones are kept and a portion is missing. The data show about 82,000 clones, over 75% seen once. Sequencing input: blood. The receptor comes from a man aged 45-65 years in good health. The chain couples TRBV19 to TRBJ1-1, with no clear D. The CDR3 nucleotides read TGTGCCAGTAGTATCATGGCAGGCTCGATCACTGAAGCTTTCTTT. Protein sequence: CASSIMAGSITEAFF. Complete variable domain (other parts from reference TRBV19 and TRBJ1-1): DGGITQSPKYLFRKEGQNVTLSCEQNLNHDAMYWYRQDPGQGLRLIYYSQIVNDFQKGDIAEGYSVSREKKESFPLTVTSAQKNPTAFYLCASSIMAGSITEAFFGQGTRLTVV.